The 15 T cell receptor beta chains listed next were all sequenced from one sample in a study of Graves' ophthalmopathy and Graves' hyperthyroidism. Amplification of TCR beta CDR3 regions used RNA transcripts. The first-round RT-PCR employed HTBI primers together with the Qiagen OneStep RT-PCR kit. A multiplex PCR was then performed as the second round. One entry per CDR3 protein results from TCRdb running MiXCR on the multiplex PCR reads. The profile shows over a million distinct CDR3 sequences, about 38% of them singletons. The specimen was peripheral blood or thyroid tissue (not recorded which). All receptors come from an adult man with Graves' hyperthyroidism.

This clonotype occurred many times. The rearrangement links TRBV25-1 to TRBJ2-5; tentative D call: TRBD1 (6 bases). The CDR3 length is 16 residues. Germline lookup yields CDR1 MGHDK and CDR2 SYGVNS. The V end lost 0 bases, the J end lost 3 bases, and 14 bases lay between the germline ends. The CDR3 bases are TGTGCCAGCAGTGAATATGCGGTACAGGGCAAAGAGACCCAGTACTTC. It encodes CASSEYAVQGKETQYF.

This clonotype was picked up many times. CDR3 residues: CASSVDVKEETQYF. CDR3 in DNA: TGTGCCAGCAGCGTGGATGTGAAAGAAGAGACCCAGTACTTC. The genes are TRBV12-3 or TRBV12-4 and TRBJ2-5; D call uncertain. The CDR3 consists of 14 residues. Trimming removed 6 bases at V and 3 bases at J, with 14 bases between.

With respect to this clonotype: This likely comes from a read error, as the CDR3 has no conserved phenylalanine or tryptophan at its end. The chain employs TRBV9 and TRBJ1-5; 7 bases match TRBD1. The CDR3 sequence is 15 residues long. The germline V gene has CDR1 SGDLS and CDR2 YYNGEE. Unmatched junction bases numbered 16, after V lost 5 bases and J lost 11 bases. CDR3 sequence reads: CASSSGQVYESAQHS. CDR3 DNA sequence: TGTGCCAGCAGTTCCGGACAGGTCTATGAGTCAGCCCAGCATTCT.

This clonotype was recorded many times. As DNA, the CDR3 is TGTGCCATCAAGGGGACAGAGAATGAAAAACTGTTTTTT. Translated, it gives CAIKGTENEKLFF. V usage is TRBV10-3 and J usage is TRBJ1-4, with 7 bases that match TRBD1. The CDR3 spans 13 residues. The V gene's germline CDR1 is ENHRY and CDR2 SYGVKD. J was trimmed by 5 bases and V by 7 bases; bases with no gene match: 4.

The chain carries TRBV15 and TRBJ1-6; TRBD1 matches 7 bases. Germline CDR1 LNHNV, CDR2 YYDKDF (reference sequence). V shed 3 bases and J 7 bases; nucleotides not matched to a gene: 9. CDR3 size: 16 residues. CDR3 in amino acids: CATSSATGIPNSPLHF. CDR3 DNA sequence: TGTGCCACCAGCAGCGCGACAGGGATTCCAAATTCACCCCTCCACTTT.

The V call is TRBV29-1, the J call TRBJ1-2; D not certain. The CDR3 loop spans 12 amino acids. From germline, CDR1 is SQVTM and CDR2 ANQGSEA. Trimming took 0 bases from V and 8 from J, leaving 10 bases between them. CDR3 protein: CSVEDHGWGYTF. The CDR3 coding sequence is TGCAGCGTTGAAGATCACGGGTGGGGCTACACCTTC.

There are many counts of this clonotype. The chain is built from TRBV2 and TRBJ2-5; 11 bases match TRBD2. The germline V gene encodes CDR1 SNHLY and CDR2 FYNNEI. The CDR3 is 15 residues long. Trimming cost V 6 bases and J 2 bases; bases outside gene matches: 5. The CDR3 here is CASREGTSGQETQYF. In DNA, the CDR3 is TGTGCCAGCAGGGAGGGGACTAGCGGACAAGAGACCCAGTACTTC.

The chain combines TRBV9 with TRBJ1-1; no clear D. CDR1 and CDR2 (germline): SGDLS, YYNGEE. The CDR3 covers 14 residues. V was shortened by 0 bases and J by 1 base, with 7 bases between the two germline ends. CDR3 protein: CASSVDGQNTEAFF. The CDR3 bases are TGTGCCAGCAGCGTAGACGGGCAGAACACTGAAGCTTTCTTT.

V usage is TRBV10-1 and J usage is TRBJ2-6, with no clear D. V gave up 2 bases and J gave up 2 bases, with 10 bases separating them. Per the germline V gene, CDR1 is WNHNN and CDR2 is SYGVQD (reference sequence). The CDR3 covers 16 residues. The CDR3 spells CASSEVGRAGANVLTF. The CDR3 region has the DNA TGCGCCAGCAGTGAGGTTGGTAGGGCTGGGGCCAACGTCCTGACTTTC.

The chain recombines TRBV2 with TRBJ1-2; perhaps TRBD1 as D (5 bases). This CDR3 contains 14 residues. Germline V gene sequence: CDR1 SNHLY, CDR2 FYNNEI. Deletions cut 0 bases from V and 8 bases from J, with 13 bases between. The CDR3 sequence: CASSEANRDRGYTF. As DNA, the CDR3 is TGTGCCAGCAGTGAAGCGAACCGGGACCGCGGCTACACCTTC. The complete variable domain, with remaining parts taken from reference TRBV2 and TRBJ1-2, reads EPEVTQTPSHQVTQMGQEVILRCVPISNHLYFYWYRQILGQKVEFLVSFYNNEISEKSEIFDDQFSVERPDGSNFTLKIRSTKLEDSAMYFCASSEANRDRGYTFGSGTRLTVV.

The V and J genes are TRBV29-1 and TRBJ1-1; D might be TRBD1 (5 bases). The CDR3 is made up of 9 amino acids. Trimming stripped 6 bases from V and 10 bases from J, with 9 bases between. Germline-derived CDR1 and CDR2 are SQVTM and ANQGSEA. In DNA, the CDR3 is TGCAGCGTCGCGGGGACAGCTTTCTTT. Encoded protein: CSVAGTAFF.

V is TRBV15 and J is TRBJ1-1, with D perhaps matching TRBD1 (5 bases). CDR1 LNHNV and CDR2 YYDKDF come from the germline V gene (reference sequence). The CDR3 covers 16 residues. Trimming pared 2 bases from V and 0 bases from J, leaving 13 bases between. The DNA of the CDR3 is TGTGCCACCAGCAGATTCCCCGGGACCTTGAACACTGAAGCTTTCTTT. It encodes CATSRFPGTLNTEAFF.

The rearrangement uses TRBV10-2 and TRBJ2-7; 13 nucleotides match TRBD2. Germline V gene data show CDR1 as WSHSY and CDR2 as SAAADI. The CDR3 totals 16 residues. The trim removed 4 bases at V and 1 base at J, leaving 4 bases unmatched. This chain's CDR3 is CASSAGLAGESYEQYF. Written as DNA, the CDR3 is TGCGCCAGCAGTGCCGGACTAGCGGGGGAGTCCTACGAGCAGTACTTC.

This clonotype was recorded a few times. The J gene is TRBJ2-7, the V gene TRBV11-3; D gene unclear. The CDR3 is 15 amino acids. The germline gives CDR1 SGHNT, CDR2 YENEEA. V lost 0 bases, J lost 5 bases, and 14 bases lay in between. The CDR3 loop reads CASSLDEEFYHEQYF. CDR3 nucleotides: TGTGCCAGCAGCTTAGACGAGGAGTTTTACCACGAGCAGTACTTC.

The chain is built from TRBV19 and TRBJ2-5, with no clear D. The V gene's germline CDR1 is LNHDA and CDR2 SQIVND (reference sequence). V lost 9 bases, J lost 2 bases, and 13 bases lay in between. CDR3 length: 13 residues. In DNA, the CDR3 is TGTGCCAGCAGTTACGAAACGCAAGAGACCCAGTACTTC. It is translated as CASSYETQETQYF.